This TCR beta chain appears in the sequencing data of a study of T cells in localized non-small cell lung cancer. On this clone itself: Its antigen is still unknown.

Method: immunoSEQ multiplex PCR; TCRdb's copy keeps in-frame clones and lacks some. The sample includes over 30,000 clones, about 90% of them seen just once. CDR3 length equals 14 residues. Germline CDR1 and CDR2: MDHEN and SYDVKM. Trimming left V 6 bases short and J 0 bases short, with 11 bases between. Study conclusions and caveats: One tumor region alone was sequenced, and heterogeneity therefore remains possible. Those with higher blood T cell density had longer overall survival.

Sequencing was performed on peripheral blood, taken before any cancer treatment. The genes are TRBV28 and TRBJ1-2, with D maybe TRBD1 (5 bases). The TCR originated in a woman aged 35-75 years with stage I lung adenocarcinoma. CDR3 in amino acids: CASRRPGTNYGYTF. The CDR3 DNA is TGTGCCAGCAGACGACCAGGGACTAACTATGGCTACACCTTC.